These 18 T cell receptor beta chains share one sample of origin, sequenced in a study of CD8+CD57+ T cells in acquired aplastic anemia. Researchers used genomic DNA as the template to profile TCR beta VDJ and CDR3. Via MiXCR, TCRdb re-called the reads, giving one row per CDR3 protein. Found here are roughly 80,000 distinct CDR3 sequences, roughly 72% of them singletons; the top ten hold 70% to 90%. All sequencing subjects had displayed CD8+CD57+ cell expansion on flow cytometry. What was sequenced was sorted CD4+, CD8+, or CD8+CD57+ T cells (not recorded which) from PBMCs. These receptors were obtained from a human donor with aplastic anemia.

The chain employs TRBV20-1 and TRBJ2-3; possibly TRBD2 for D (5 bases). V gave up 4 bases and J gave up 4 bases, with 6 bases separating them. The CDR3 has 11 residues. CDR1 DFQATT and CDR2 SNEGSKA come from the germline V gene (reference sequence). The CDR3 spells CSATLADTQYF. The CDR3 DNA reads as TGCAGTGCTACACTAGCAGATACGCAGTATTTT.

This clonotype was detected a few times. The V call is TRBV7-9, the J call TRBJ2-2, with D unclear. Germline lookup yields CDR1 SEHNR and CDR2 FQNEAQ (reference sequence). Trimming removed 5 bases from V and 11 bases from J, with 12 bases in between. The CDR3 loop spans 12 amino acids. In DNA form, the CDR3 reads TGTGCCAGCAGCACCTGGGCCAATGAGCTGTTTTTT. Translating it yields CASSTWANELFF.

The V and J genes are TRBV5-4 and TRBJ2-3; D is unresolved. This CDR3 has 13 amino acids. CDR1 SGHNT and CDR2 YYREEE come from the germline V gene (reference sequence). V dropped 0 bases and J dropped 2 bases, with 4 bases sitting between them. CDR3 in amino acids: CASSLVFTDTQYF. The CDR3 region has the DNA TGTGCCAGCAGCTTGGTCTTCACAGATACGCAGTATTTT. Drawing the rest from reference TRBV5-4 and TRBJ2-3, the complete variable domain is ETGVTQSPTHLIKTRGQQVTLRCSSQSGHNTVSWYQQALGQGPQFIFQYYREEENGRGNFPPRFSGLQFPNYSSELNVNALELDDSALYLCASSLVFTDTQYFGPGTRLTVL.

The V gene is TRBV29-1, the J gene TRBJ1-1, with D possibly TRBD1 on 5 matching bases. The CDR3 length is 12 residues. Germline V gene lookup returns CDR1 SQVTM and CDR2 ANQGSEA. The ends were cut back, 3 bases at V and 6 bases at J, with 11 bases in the middle. The CDR3 DNA sequence: TGCAGCGTTGAGTGGGGGAGGTCTGAAGCTTTCTTT. It translates to CSVEWGRSEAFF.

This chain joins TRBV24-1 and TRBJ2-5; 9 bases align to TRBD2. The J segment lost 4 bases and the V segment lost 2 bases, leaving 4 bases of the junction unmatched. CDR1 is KGHDR, CDR2 SFDVKD, per germline. The CDR3 extends over 15 amino acids. The CDR3 reads CATSDSGTSRETQYF. CDR3 DNA: TGTGCCACCAGTGATTCGGGGACTAGCAGAGAGACCCAGTACTTC.

This chain links TRBV7-9 with TRBJ2-5; possibly TRBD1 for D (5 bases). Trimming cost V 5 bases and J 10 bases, with 8 bases left between them. This CDR3 has 10 residues. Germline CDR1 and CDR2: SEHNR and FQNEAQ (reference sequence). The CDR3 DNA follows: TGTGCCAGCAGCAAAGGGGTCCAGTACTTC. Residues: CASSKGVQYF.

The chain carries TRBV4-1 and TRBJ2-7; 10 bases fit TRBD2. V lost 0 bases to trimming and J lost 3 bases; unmatched junction nucleotides: 5. This CDR3 is 16 amino acids long. Germline V CDR1 and CDR2: MGHRA, YSYEKL. Here the CDR3 reads CASSQDGTSADYEQYF. The DNA of the CDR3 is TGCGCCAGCAGCCAAGACGGGACTAGCGCAGACTACGAGCAGTACTTC.

The chain links TRBV29-1 to TRBJ2-5, with D unclear. Germline CDR1 and CDR2: SQVTM and ANQGSEA. V lost 4 bases to trimming and J lost 1 base, with 7 bases between them. This CDR3 contains 12 residues. CDR3 residues: CSVGDFQETQYF. DNA for the CDR3: TGCAGCGTTGGCGACTTCCAAGAGACCCAGTACTTC. Full variable domain (missing parts from reference TRBV29-1 and TRBJ2-5): SAVISQKPSRDICQRGTSLTIQCQVDSQVTMMFWYRQQPGQSLTLIATANQGSEATYESGFVIDKFPISRPNLTFSTLTVSNMSPEDSSIYLCSVGDFQETQYFGPGTRLLVL.

At least ten counts were recorded for this clonotype. The rearrangement joins TRBV13 to TRBJ1-1, with 8 positions matching TRBD1. Germline values: CDR1 PRHDT, CDR2 FYEKMQ (reference sequence). With 4 bases clipped from V and 4 bases from J, the junction kept 5 bases outside the gene matches. This CDR3 is 14 amino acids long. DNA of the CDR3: TGTGCCAGCAGCTCCTCGACAGGGGTCACTGAAGCTTTCTTT. Amino acid sequence: CASSSSTGVTEAFF.

This clonotype was seen ten or more times. The chain uses TRBV29-1 and TRBJ2-7, with 9 bases aligning to TRBD1. V lost 1 base and J lost 1; bases outside the gene matches: 5. Germline CDR1 is SQVTM and CDR2 is ANQGSEA. This CDR3 has 15 amino acids. The CDR3 reads CSVEGSGQGSYEQYF. CDR3 DNA: TGCAGCGTTGAAGGGTCCGGACAGGGGTCCTACGAGCAGTACTTC.

This clonotype was counted many times. In DNA, the CDR3 is TGTGCCAGCAGCGTAGGGGAGAAGTACGAGCAGTACTTC. Translating gives CASSVGEKYEQYF. The gene calls are TRBV9 and TRBJ2-7; possibly TRBD2 for D (5 bases). The V gene lost 0 bases and the J gene lost 4 bases, with 8 bases spanning the gap. The germline gives CDR1 SGDLS, CDR2 YYNGEE. The CDR3 is made up of 13 amino acids.

This clonotype was seen a few times. The CDR3 region has the DNA TGTGCCAGCAGCTACCGGGGCACCGGGGAGCTGTTTTTT. Translated, it gives CASSYRGTGELFF. The chain has TRBV28 and TRBJ2-2; a possible D gene is TRBD2 (5 bases). CDR1 is MDHEN and CDR2 is SYDVKM in the germline V gene. This CDR3 contains 13 residues. With 6 bases removed from V and 4 bases from J, the gap between germline ends came to 9 bases.

The chain recombines TRBV7-9 with TRBJ1-3, with 7 bases aligning to TRBD1. This CDR3 contains 15 residues. CDR1 is SEHNR and CDR2 is FQNEAQ in the germline V gene (reference sequence). Trimming removed 6 bases from V and 0 bases from J; junction bases left unmatched: 5. Written as DNA, the CDR3 is TGTGCCAGCAGACACGACAGGGTCTCTGGAAACACCATATATTTT. Amino acid sequence: CASRHDRVSGNTIYF.

The V and J genes are TRBV2 and TRBJ1-3, with D unresolved. CDR3 length equals 14 residues. V shed 0 bases and J shed 3 bases, with 6 bases lying between them. Germline loops: CDR1 SNHLY, CDR2 FYNNEI. The CDR3 DNA follows: TGTGCCAGCAGTGAAGCGCAAGTTGGAAACACCATATATTTT. It encodes CASSEAQVGNTIYF.

This clonotype was seen many times. V is TRBV16 and J is TRBJ2-7; D is perhaps TRBD2 (6 bases). The germline CDR1 and CDR2 sequences are KGHSY and FQNENV. V was trimmed by 2 bases and J by 4 bases, leaving 15 bases between them. This CDR3 has 15 residues. Here the CDR3 reads CASSQPDWGRYEQYF. As DNA, the CDR3 is TGTGCCAGCAGCCAACCCGACTGGGGGAGGTACGAGCAGTACTTC.

The chain employs TRBV20-1 and TRBJ1-1; TRBD1 might be the D (5 bases). Deletions cut 0 bases from V and 4 bases from J, with 18 bases between. Germline CDR1 is DFQATT and CDR2 is SNEGSKA (reference sequence). The CDR3 runs to 16 residues. DNA of the CDR3: TGCAGTGCTAGAGATGGGAGGAGGTGGGGGGGCACTGAAGCTTTCTTT. This sequence encodes CSARDGRRWGGTEAFF.

The chain joins TRBV24-1 to TRBJ2-7, with D unresolved. This CDR3 contains 16 residues. Germline assignment: CDR1 KGHDR and CDR2 SFDVKD. V was shortened by 1 base and J by 0 bases, with 12 bases between the two germline ends. In nucleotides, the CDR3 is TGTGCCACCAGTGATTTTCCCGGTCAGAACTCCTACGAGCAGTACTTC. Amino acid sequence: CATSDFPGQNSYEQYF.

The CDR3 DNA reads as TGCAGTGCTAGTTCCGGCAGGACCTACGAGCAGTACTTC. It specifies CSASSGRTYEQYF. The chain links TRBV20-1 to TRBJ2-7; D is unclear. The CDR3 contains 13 residues. Trimming cost V 3 bases and J 2 bases, with 11 bases left between them. The germline V gene encodes CDR1 DFQATT and CDR2 SNEGSKA (reference sequence).